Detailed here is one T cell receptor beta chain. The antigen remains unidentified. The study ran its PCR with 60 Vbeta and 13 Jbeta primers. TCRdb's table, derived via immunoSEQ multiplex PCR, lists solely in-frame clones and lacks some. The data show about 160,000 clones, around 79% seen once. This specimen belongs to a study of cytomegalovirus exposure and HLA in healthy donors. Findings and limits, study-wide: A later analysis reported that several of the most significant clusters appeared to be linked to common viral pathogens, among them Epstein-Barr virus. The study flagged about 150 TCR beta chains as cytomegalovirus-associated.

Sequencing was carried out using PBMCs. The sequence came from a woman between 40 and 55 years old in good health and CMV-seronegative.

The CDR3 bases are TGTGCCAGCAGCTTCCAGAACTATGGCTACACCTTC. Translated, it gives CASSFQNYGYTF. V is TRBV7-9 and J is TRBJ1-2; the D is unclear. CDR1 is SEHNR, CDR2 FQNEAQ, per germline (reference sequence). The V end lost 3 bases, the J end lost 2 bases, and 4 bases lay between the germline ends. CDR3 length equals 12 residues.